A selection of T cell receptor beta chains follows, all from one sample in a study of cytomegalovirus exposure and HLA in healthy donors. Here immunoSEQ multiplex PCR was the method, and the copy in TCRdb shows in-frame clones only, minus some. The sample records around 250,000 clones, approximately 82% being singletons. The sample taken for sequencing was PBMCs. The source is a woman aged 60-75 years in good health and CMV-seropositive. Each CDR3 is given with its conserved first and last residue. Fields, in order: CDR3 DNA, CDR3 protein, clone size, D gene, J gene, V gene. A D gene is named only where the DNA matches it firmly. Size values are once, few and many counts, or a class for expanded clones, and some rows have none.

TGTGCCAGCAGTCCCTCCAGGGGATTGGATGGCTACACCTTC	CASSPSRGLDGYTF	few	-	TRBJ1-2	TRBV6-6
TGTGCCAGCAGAGGGGGGGCTAGCGGGAGAAATGAGCAGTTCTTC	CASRGGASGRNEQFF	-	TRBD2	TRBJ2-1	TRBV7-9
TGTGCCAGCTCAACCGGACAGGACAGCTCTGGAAACACCATATATTTT	CASSTGQDSSGNTIYF	-	TRBD1	TRBJ1-3	TRBV18
TGCGCCAGCAGCCGCGGCACCAAAAACATTCAGTACTTC	CASSRGTKNIQYF	-	-	TRBJ2-4	TRBV4-1
TGTGCCAGCAGTGAAGGGCTAGAGCCCTACGAGCAGTACTTC	CASSEGLEPYEQYF	-	-	TRBJ2-7	TRBV6-1
TGTTCCAGCAGCTTCCCGGGGGGGGTAGAGCAGTACTTC	CSSSFPGGVEQYF	once	TRBD2	TRBJ2-7	TRBV7-9
TGTGCCAGCCCCCGGGAGGGGGCGCTTCACGGGGAGCTGTTTTTT	CASPREGALHGELFF	-	-	TRBJ2-2	TRBV25-1
TGTGCCAGTAGCTCCACCGGGACAGGGGGCTACGAGCAGTACTTC	CASSSTGTGGYEQYF	-	TRBD1	TRBJ2-7	TRBV19
TGTGCCAGCAGCGTATTCCCAGGGGCGGGAGATACGCAGTATTTT	CASSVFPGAGDTQYF	-	-	TRBJ2-3	TRBV9
TGTGCCAGCAGACGCCGGGACAGGGTAAATGGCTACACCTTC	CASRRRDRVNGYTF	-	TRBD1	TRBJ1-2	TRBV6-6
TGTGCCAGCAGACCCGACAGGGGGATCAATCAGCCCCAGCATTTT	CASRPDRGINQPQHF	-	TRBD1	TRBJ1-5	TRBV6-5
TGTGCCAGCAGCTTAGCGAGGAGGGGGCGCTCTCTTGAAGCTTTCTTT	CASSLARRGRSLEAFF	-	TRBD1	TRBJ1-1	TRBV7-2
TGTGCCAGTAGTCTCTTCCGATTACGAACAGTCGCGAACACCGGGGAGCTGTTTTTT	CASSLFRLRTVANTGELFF	once	-	TRBJ2-2	TRBV19
TGTGCCAGCAGCCTGCAGACTAGCGGGACGGCCAAAAACATTCAGTACTTC	CASSLQTSGTAKNIQYF	few	TRBD2	TRBJ2-4	TRBV7-2
TGCGCCAGCAGCCCCCGGGCGGGGCGAGAAGAGACCCAGTACTTC	CASSPRAGREETQYF	-	-	TRBJ2-5	TRBV5-1
TGCGCCAGCAGCCAAGAAGGGAGCGGGAGTAATGAGCAGTTCTTC	CASSQEGSGSNEQFF	-	TRBD2	TRBJ2-1	TRBV4-1
TGTGCCATCAGTGAAAGTGTTGCAGGGTCCACTGAAGCTTTCTTT	CAISESVAGSTEAFF	few	-	TRBJ1-1	TRBV10-3
TGTGCCAGCCCACCGACAGGGGGCGGGCTAGCGGGGTCGACCGGGGAGCTGTTTTTT	CASPPTGGGLAGSTGELFF	-	-	TRBJ2-2	TRBV7-9
TGCGCCAGCAGGAGAGACAGGGGCCAACCCGGGACTAGCGGGAGCCGACCCTACAATGAGCAGTTCTTC	CASRRDRGQPGTSGSRPYNEQFF	-	TRBD2	TRBJ2-1	TRBV5-1
TGCGCCAGCAGCCGACAGGGGAGGACTAATGAAAAACTGTTTTTT	CASSRQGRTNEKLFF	once	TRBD1	TRBJ1-4	TRBV4-1
TGCGCCAGCAGCTTGGCCGGGGGCAATCAGCCCCAGCATTTT	CASSLAGGNQPQHF	few	-	TRBJ1-5	TRBV5-1
TGTGCCAGTATGGGACAGACTAGGAAGTACGGCAATGAGCAGTTCTTC	CASMGQTRKYGNEQFF	-	-	TRBJ2-1	TRBV19